The rows below give T cell receptor beta chains drawn from one sample of a study of T-cell memory formation after mild COVID-19. Each CDR3 protein gets one entry after TCRdb re-called the 5' RACE reads with MiXCR. The sample contains hundreds of thousands of distinct CDR3 sequences, 20% to 25% of which appear only once. Sequenced sample: PBMCs or a T cell subset sorted from them (not recorded which). These receptors came from an adult woman who had mild COVID-19 (a few samples of this study predate the infection). Cell type and time point are not known. CDR3s include the opening cysteine and the closing phenylalanine or tryptophan. The D gene is left open where the match is weak. The size of a clone is reported for some rows only, either as once, few or many, or as a class for expanded clones.

V	D	size	J	DNA	CDR3
TRBV4-1	NA	NA	TRBJ2-5	TGCGCCAGCAGCACACAGGGAGGAGAAGAGACCCAGTACTTC	CASSTQGGEETQYF
TRBV19	NA	NA	TRBJ2-3	TGTGCCAGTAGTATAGGAGGGGGCACAGATACGCAGTATTTT	CASSIGGGTDTQYF
TRBV5-1	NA	many	TRBJ2-2	TGCGCCAGCAGCTTGGCCCTTGGGACCGGGGAGCTGTTTTTT	CASSLALGTGELFF
TRBV7-9	NA	few	TRBJ1-1	TGTGCCAGCAGACGGGGGTACACTGAAGCTTTCTTT	CASRRGYTEAFF
TRBV7-6	TRBD2	few	TRBJ2-5	TGTGCCAGCAGCCCTACTATTGCTAGCGGGAGAGAGACCCAGTACTTC	CASSPTIASGRETQYF
TRBV5-1	NA	few	TRBJ2-3	TGCGCCAGCAGCTTGGGAAAGAGCACAGATACGCAGTATTTT	CASSLGKSTDTQYF
TRBV5-5	NA	few	TRBJ2-2	TGTGCCAGCAGCTTGCGAGGGACCGCCGGGGAGCTGTTTTTT	CASSLRGTAGELFF
TRBV4-3	NA	few	TRBJ1-1	TGCGCCAGCAGCCAAGGTCCGGCCCGCGGGAGCACTGAAGCTTTCTTT	CASSQGPARGSTEAFF
TRBV6-1	TRBD1	few	TRBJ2-7	TGTGCCAGCAGTTCAGGACAGGGGTTGTACGAGCAGTACTTC	CASSSGQGLYEQYF
TRBV15	TRBD1	NA	TRBJ1-5	TGTGCCACCAGCAGAGGGGGACAGGGCCATCAGCCCCAGCATTTT	CATSRGGQGHQPQHF
TRBV24-1	NA	NA	TRBJ2-5	TGTGCCACCAGTGTCCAGGGAGGTGAGACCCAGTACTTC	CATSVQGGETQYF
TRBV6-5	TRBD1	few	TRBJ2-7	TGTGCCAGCAGTTATTCCAGGGGGAAATACGAGCAGTACTTC	CASSYSRGKYEQYF
TRBV4-1	TRBD2	NA	TRBJ2-7	TGCGCCAGCAGCCTAGTTCTAGCGGGGGAGAGCTCCTACGAGCAGTACTTC	CASSLVLAGESSYEQYF